This paragraph covers one T cell receptor beta chain sequence. Ten or more counts support this clonotype. Its recognized antigen is unknown. Per-base quality was not reported, and no clone a single base away is much larger than it. Receptor libraries were prepared by multiplex PCR. Instrument on record: Illumina HiSeq 4000. To build TCR beta libraries, CDR3 regions were amplified by Arm-PCR using iRepertoire HTBI primers. PCR products were gel purified before sequencing. The study's processing was this. A total of fewer than 70 TRBV and about 13 TRBJ segments were identified across samples and were used for gene usage analysis of CDR3 amino acid clonotypes. Filtered high-quality paired reads were merged into contigs using COPE and FqMerger. BLAST was used to align contigs to the IMGT TRBV, TRBD and TRBJ reference genes, and CDR3 was defined following IMGT. Any clonotype with a frequency above 0.1% was counted as a highly expanded clone. Shannon entropy served as the measure of repertoire diversity, while the Gini coefficient captured V-J evenness. A clonotype found in more than one individual was treated as public. TCRdb applied fastp at Q25 and MiXCR to the public reads, then kept only in-frame beta chains. Every distinct CDR3 protein forms one entry, paired with its most common genes and DNA. The V and J calls follow TCRdb's processing rather than the paper's. The sample records roughly 500,000 distinct CDR3 sequences, roughly 13% of which are singletons. The ten largest clones capture 10% of the sample.

The data derive from a study of regulatory T cells in long-lasting Graves disease (dated by TCRdb to 2020 to 2023). Notes on the research overall: In the newly diagnosed Graves' disease group, patients had been taking antithyroid drugs for less than 3 months. This study used TCR sequencing and RNA sequencing of peripheral blood to compare persistent Graves' disease patients against newly diagnosed Graves' disease patients. The study was conducted in China and was registered as a clinical trial. A total of roughly 35 samples underwent TCR sequencing: some 13 from persistent and about 20 from newly diagnosed Graves' disease patients. The research as a whole found: The study examined only peripheral blood because the primary lesion, thyroid tissue, could not be accessed. More public clonotypes were shared among persistent patients (under 3,000) than among newly diagnosed patients (approximately 1,000). Persistent disease showed preferential use of TRBV28, TRBJ1-2 and TRBJ2-5, whereas newly diagnosed disease favored TRBV20-1 and TRBJ2-1. Compared with newly diagnosed patients, persistent Graves' disease patients had lower TCR Shannon entropy and fewer highly expanded clones, which suggests clonal expansion. Sequencing and analysis were limited to the TCR beta chain. The small sample size was acknowledged by the authors as a limitation that may reduce accuracy.

V and J are truncated by 2 bases and 4 bases respectively, leaving an intervening sequence of 17 bases. Spanning cysteine to phenylalanine, the CDR3 consists of 16 amino acids. The entry retains the CDR3 DNA only, 48 bases that are in frame from base 1. CDR1 and CDR2 are drawn from the germline V gene (reference sequence): MNHEY, SMNVEV. According to the study, the label for this sample's time point signals: newly diagnosed GD, antithyroid drugs for less than 3 months. For both TCR sequencing and RNA sequencing, RNA was extracted from PBMCs in TRIzol. The diagnosis of Graves' disease was made according to American Thyroid Association guidelines. The patients came from an endocrinology department in Xi'an, China. From each patient, around 9.3 milliliters of peripheral blood was collected into an EDTA anticoagulant tube. PBMCs were isolated by Ficoll Paque Plus density gradient separation without further T cell sorting. RNA quality was checked with an Agilent 2100 Bioanalyzer and agarose gel, and concentration with a NanoDrop 2000.

The same specimen was also included in a second study, on T cells in Graves' hyperthyroidism and ophthalmopathy. The second paper states: A patient counted as having stable Graves' hyperthyroidism if no progression to ophthalmopathy occurred over 18 months of follow-up. Hyperthyroidism patients were newly diagnosed, had a disease duration of under 2 months, and were aged 18 to 65 years. The study excluded patients with uncontrolled infections, other autoimmune diseases, pregnancy or lactation. Diagnoses were based on clinical symptoms, serum thyroxine and TRAb, thyroid ultrasound and orbital computed tomography. The first round of RT-PCR for the TCR CDR3 was performed with the HTBI primer set and the Qiagen OneStep RT-PCR kit. Most expanded thyroid clonotypes (frequency above 0.001) were also detected in blood, a finding suggesting that blood repertoires may reflect thyroid immune responses. A model built on a 13 V-J signature distinguished ophthalmopathy from stable hyperthyroidism, reaching around 87% sensitivity and around 82% specificity in cross-validation and 80%/75% in testing. In validation, the model predicted progression to ophthalmopathy a median of around 6.5 months before onset, with over 60% sensitivity and 72.22% specificity. A discovery cohort of roughly 96 patients, about 40 with Graves' ophthalmopathy and roughly 59 with stable Graves' hyperthyroidism, was used to find distinguishing TCR V-J signatures. Prospective prediction of ophthalmopathy was tested in an independent validation cohort consisting of some 18 hyperthyroidism patients and some 16 patients who later progressed to ophthalmopathy. The approximately 100 discovery patients were randomly divided into training and test sets at a 7:3 ratio. In more than 5 Graves' hyperthyroidism patients, the study also compared T-cell repertoires from thyroid tissue with T-cell repertoires from blood. Following sampling, methimazole starting at 30 mg daily was given to hyperthyroidism patients, and high-dose intravenous methylprednisolone was given to ophthalmopathy patients. Libraries were constructed in a second round of multiplex PCR, after which size selection and purification were carried out. Libraries were sequenced paired-end with 100 bp reads on an Illumina HiSeq2000. Raw data were processed with SOAPnuke, discarding reads with adapters, uncalled bases, mean Phred below 15, or no exact constant-primer or identifier match. High-quality paired reads were merged using COPE v1.2.5, and each unique nucleotide sequence was defined as a clonotype. MiTCR v1.1 was used to align clonotypes to the IMGT TRBV, TRBD and TRBJ reference segments. The analysis included only V-J combinations with a frequency above 0.0001, which together covered 99% to 99.2% of the repertoires. A TCS score was defined as the ratio of F50 (clonal expansion) to E x V (chaos), with BLOSUM62-based TCRdist applied between CDR3 peptides within each V-J. Welch's t-statistics and random forest reduced 500 to 550 V-J features to 13, which were used in a naive Bayes classifier (R e1071). No statistical method was used to set the sample size in advance, and investigators knew the group allocation. The paper reports TCR Vbeta CDR3 sequencing of some 140 peripheral blood samples: over 40 ophthalmopathy, 70 to 85 hyperthyroidism and around 17 progressor patients.

The sample here was peripheral blood mononuclear cells (PBMCs), taken at new diagnosis, from a patient treated with antithyroid drugs. This sequence uses TRBV27 and TRBJ1-1, with no confidently assigned D gene. The TCR sequence derives from a young man with Graves disease. Donor details come from another sample of the same person, matched by shared clones. The nucleotide sequence is given as TGTGCCAGCAGTTTACGTGACGCGGCTGGGCCCACTGAAGCTTTCTTT. Its protein product is CASSLRDAAGPTEAFF.